This T cell receptor beta chain was identified during a study of blood T cell repertoires in COVID-19. The assay was immunoSEQ multiplex PCR, and TCRdb's table has in-frame clones only and misses some. The table has around 100,000 clones, approximately 93% seen once. Looked up from germline, CDR1 is LNHNV and CDR2 is YYDKDF (reference sequence). CDR3 length: 15 residues. With 0 bases removed from V and 8 bases from J, the gap between germline ends came to 13 bases. The J gene is TRBJ1-4, the V gene TRBV15; a weak D match, TRBD1 (6 bases). The sequence came from a man aged 50 to 60 with active COVID-19. Sequencing was carried out using peripheral blood. For the CDR3, the DNA is TGTGCCACCAGCAGAGATTTGGGGGCTGGCGAAAAACTGTTTTTT. The encoded protein is CATSRDLGAGEKLFF.